The 4 T cell receptor beta chains reported below all come from one sample, sequenced in a study of OX40 agonist ivuxolimab in advanced cancers. Using immunoSEQ multiplex PCR, the repertoire was profiled, and TCRdb retains in-frame clones only, with some absent. The sample lists about 78,000 clones, less than 90% occurring once. Sequencing used CD4+ or CD8+ T cells sorted from blood, obtained in a trial of the OX40 agonist ivuxolimab. Receptors were obtained from an adult with an advanced solid tumor such as melanoma, head and neck, liver or kidney cancer.

The CDR3 is CASGPGGMNTEAFF. For the CDR3, the DNA is TGTGCTAGTGGTCCAGGGGGGATGAACACTGAAGCTTTCTTT. The genes are TRBV12-5 and TRBJ1-1; TRBD1 matches at 7 bases. Germline V gene sequence: CDR1 LGHNT, CDR2 FRNRAP. Trimming took 5 bases from V and 0 from J; bases not matched to a gene: 3. CDR3 length equals 14 residues.

This chain connects TRBV4-1 to TRBJ1-4; 8 nucleotides align to TRBD1. Germline values: CDR1 MGHRA, CDR2 YSYEKL. The length of the CDR3 is 15 residues. Germline trimming cut 0 bases from V and 8 bases from J; bases unmatched to any gene: 5. As DNA, the CDR3 is TGCGCCAGCAGCCAAGATCCGAACAGGGGGGAAAAACTGTTTTTT. Translated, it gives CASSQDPNRGEKLFF.

V usage is TRBV19 and J usage is TRBJ2-1; 7 bases agree with TRBD2. Germline CDR1 LNHDA, CDR2 SQIVND (reference sequence). Trimming removed 3 bases from V and 8 bases from J; junction bases left unmatched: 10. This CDR3 region has 15 residues. CDR3 DNA: TGTGCCAGTAGTATTAGGGAGTCAGGGAGGGATGAGCAGTTCTTC. The encoded protein is CASSIRESGRDEQFF.

The chain links TRBV28 to TRBJ1-5; 7 nucleotides line up with TRBD1. V lost 2 bases, J lost 2 bases, and 6 bases stayed unmatched. The CDR3 is made up of 16 amino acids. Germline CDR1 reads MDHEN; CDR2 reads SYDVKM. As DNA, the CDR3 is TGTGCCAGCAGTTTAACCGGGACAGAGGGCAATCAGCCCCAGCATTTT. This codes for CASSLTGTEGNQPQHF.